These 20 T cell receptor beta chains were sequenced from one sample in a study of T cells in Graves' hyperthyroidism and ophthalmopathy. Amplification targeted TCR beta CDR3 regions from RNA transcripts. A first-round RT-PCR of the TCR CDR3 used the HTBI primer set. TCRdb reprocessed the multiplex PCR reads with MiXCR, giving one entry per CDR3 protein. The data show around 300,000 distinct CDR3 sequences, around 13% seen once. Sequencing used blood. These receptor sequences come from a woman in her twenties or thirties with Graves' hyperthyroidism.

The chain employs TRBV20-1 and TRBJ2-1; 10 bases fit TRBD2. V was clipped by 6 bases and J by 8 bases; unmatched bases: 7. Germline V lookup: CDR1 DFQATT, CDR2 SNEGSKA (reference sequence). There are 13 residues in the CDR3. CDR3 coding DNA: TGCAGTGCGGGAGCGGGAGGGCATGATGAGCAGTTCTTC. This gives the protein CSAGAGGHDEQFF.

This clonotype was picked up many times. The chain recombines TRBV2 with TRBJ2-4; TRBD2 matches at 7 bases. The CDR3 totals 15 residues. Germline assignment: CDR1 SNHLY and CDR2 FYNNEI. J was trimmed by 7 bases and V by 7 bases; bases with no gene match: 13. CDR3 region: CASNPPGPGGNIQYF. CDR3 in DNA: TGTGCCAGCAACCCTCCGGGGCCGGGAGGTAACATTCAGTACTTC.

This clonotype turned up a few times. The rearrangement links TRBV2 to TRBJ2-1; 8 bases fit TRBD2. Losses at the gene ends were 4 bases for V and 12 bases for J; bases not matched to a gene: 17. Germline V gene lookup returns CDR1 SNHLY and CDR2 FYNNEI. CDR3 length equals 16 residues. The CDR3 here is CASSGGGYGTSGGQFF. CDR3 sequence (DNA): TGTGCCAGCAGTGGGGGGGGTTATGGGACTAGTGGTGGGCAGTTCTTC.

In this sample, this clonotype turned up many times. The chain couples TRBV10-3 to TRBJ2-7, with 7 positions matching TRBD2. The CDR3 sequence is 15 residues long. The ends lost 4 bases at V and 0 bases at J; junction bases unmatched: 6. Germline V gene data show CDR1 as ENHRY and CDR2 as SYGVKD. CDR3 DNA: TGTGCCATCAGTGCCCCAGCGGGGAGCTCCTACGAGCAGTACTTC. It encodes CAISAPAGSSYEQYF.

This clonotype was picked up many times. This chain joins TRBV15 and TRBJ1-1, with 10 bases lining up with TRBD1. Germline assignment: CDR1 LNHNV and CDR2 YYDKDF (reference sequence). J gave up 8 bases and V 3 bases, and 12 bases lay outside the gene matches. The CDR3 is made up of 16 amino acids. The CDR3 DNA sequence: TGTGCCACCAGCAGGCTTGCCGGGACAGGGGCGTTCGAAGCTTTCTTT. Translated: CATSRLAGTGAFEAFF.

V and J are TRBV7-2 and TRBJ1-2; D not certain. The germline CDR1 and CDR2 sequences are SGHTA and FQGNSA. This CDR3 has 13 amino acids. Trimming took off 1 base at V and 4 bases at J, with 7 bases between the two ends. CDR3 region: CASSLVAAYGYTF. The DNA for the CDR3 is TGTGCCAGCAGCTTAGTAGCTGCCTATGGCTACACCTTC.

This clonotype was observed at least ten times. The chain is built from TRBV20-1 and TRBJ2-5; TRBD2 agrees at 8 bases. The CDR3 sequence is 15 residues long. Germline values: CDR1 DFQATT, CDR2 SNEGSKA (reference sequence). Losses at the gene ends were 0 bases for V and 7 bases for J; bases not matched to a gene: 10. CDR3 bases: TGCAGTGCTAGAGATCCCACTAGCGGAGGGGGGACCCAGTACTTC. Residues: CSARDPTSGGGTQYF.

This clonotype was seen repeatedly, ten times or more. The chain links TRBV6-1 to TRBJ1-4; 9 positions agree with TRBD1. There are 16 residues in the CDR3. CDR1 and CDR2 (germline): MNHNS, SASEGT. V dropped 6 bases and J dropped 0; count of bases not matched to a gene: 5. The CDR3 reads CASRGDRAATNEKLFF. CDR3 DNA sequence: TGTGCCAGCAGAGGGGACAGGGCTGCAACTAATGAAAAACTGTTTTTT.

Only a few counts were recorded for this clonotype. The chain uses TRBV19 and TRBJ2-3; D remains ambiguous. This CDR3 region has 13 residues. The germline CDR1 and CDR2 sequences are LNHDA and SQIVND (reference sequence). Deletions cut 2 bases from V and 1 base from J, with 4 bases between. The CDR3: CASSIQGTDTQYF. CDR3 DNA sequence: TGTGCCAGTAGTATACAGGGCACAGATACGCAGTATTTT. Together with reference TRBV19 and TRBJ2-3, the CDR3 gives the full variable domain: DGGITQSPKYLFRKEGQNVTLSCEQNLNHDAMYWYRQDPGQGLRLIYYSQIVNDFQKGDIAEGYSVSREKKESFPLTVTSAQKNPTAFYLCASSIQGTDTQYFGPGTRLTVL.

This clonotype has just a few counts. The rearrangement joins TRBV6-1 to TRBJ1-3; no clear D. Germline V lookup: CDR1 MNHNS, CDR2 SASEGT. The V and J ends lost 5 bases and 0 bases respectively, with 14 bases between them. This CDR3 has 16 amino acids. DNA of the CDR3: TGTGCCAGCAGTTACCGCCTTCCCGTCTCTGGAAACACCATATATTTT. It is translated as CASSYRLPVSGNTIYF.

This clonotype showed up just a few times. The V and J genes are TRBV4-2 and TRBJ1-4; tentatively, D is TRBD1 (5 bases). Trimming took off 4 bases at V and 0 bases at J, with 12 bases between the two ends. CDR1 is LGHNA and CDR2 is YNFKEQ in the germline V gene. CDR3 length equals 16 residues. The CDR3 is CASSPSGFATNEKLFF. CDR3 nucleotide sequence: TGTGCCAGCAGCCCCTCAGGGTTTGCAACTAATGAAAAACTGTTTTTT.

Turning to this clonotype: This could be a read error, since a much larger clone is one nucleotide away. The chain recombines TRBV20-1 with TRBJ2-1; perhaps TRBD2 as D (5 bases). The CDR3 extends over 11 amino acids. Per the germline V gene, CDR1 is DFQATT and CDR2 is SNEGSKA (reference sequence). DNA of the CDR3: TGCAGTGGCGGGCGCGAGAATGGGCAGTTCTTC. This sequence encodes CSGGRENGQFF.

This clonotype was counted many times. The gene calls are TRBV30 and TRBJ1-5, with 9 bases aligning to TRBD1. Trimming at V came to 2 bases and at J to 6 bases, leaving 8 bases not matched to a gene. Germline CDR1 GTSNPN, CDR2 SVGIG (reference sequence). The CDR3 is made up of 15 amino acids. In DNA form, the CDR3 reads TGTGCCTGGAGTTCAGTGGGACAGGGCCGTCAGCCCCAGCATTTT. This gives the protein CAWSSVGQGRQPQHF.

This clonotype was picked up one time. One base away lies a much larger clone, so this may be a sequencing read error. This chain uses TRBV27 with TRBJ2-1; 9 bases fit TRBD2. The germline gives CDR1 MNHEY, CDR2 SMNVEV (reference sequence). The CDR3 length is 17 residues. For the CDR3, the DNA is TGTGCCAGAAGTTTCCCCGGGAGAGCGGGGGGTCGCAATGAGCAGTTCTTC. It translates to CARSFPGRAGGRNEQFF.

Only a few counts were recorded for this clonotype. V usage is TRBV19 and J usage is TRBJ2-5; D remains unclear. CDR1 and CDR2 from the germline V gene are LNHDA and SQIVND (reference sequence). The CDR3 length is 13 residues. The V end lost 4 bases, the J end lost 5 bases, and 11 bases lay between the germline ends. As DNA, the CDR3 is TGTGCCAGTAGTACAATCGCTCTTGAGACCCAGTACTTC. As protein: CASSTIALETQYF. Full variable domain (missing parts from reference TRBV19 and TRBJ2-5): DGGITQSPKYLFRKEGQNVTLSCEQNLNHDAMYWYRQDPGQGLRLIYYSQIVNDFQKGDIAEGYSVSREKKESFPLTVTSAQKNPTAFYLCASSTIALETQYFGPGTRLLVL.

This clonotype has more than one count but fewer than ten. This chain joins TRBV29-1 and TRBJ1-6; no definite D call. V shed 5 bases and J shed 7 bases, with 15 bases lying between them. The CDR3 contains 14 residues. Germline V CDR1 and CDR2: SQVTM, ANQGSEA. CDR3 sequence (DNA): TGCAGCGTTCTGTTAACCGAGGGAAATTCACCCCTCCACTTT. This codes for CSVLLTEGNSPLHF.

In this sample, this clonotype turned up many times. The CDR3 loop reads CATSDHLTAYQETQYF. The CDR3 nucleotides read TGTGCCACCAGTGATCACTTGACAGCGTACCAAGAGACCCAGTACTTC. The chain employs TRBV24-1 and TRBJ2-5; weak D call: TRBD1 (5 bases). The CDR3 covers 16 residues. Trimming shortened V by 3 bases and J by 0 bases, and 13 bases separated the two germline ends. Germline CDR1 KGHDR, CDR2 SFDVKD.

The chain uses TRBV7-9 and TRBJ2-3; 9 bases fit TRBD2. Germline CDR1 reads SEHNR; CDR2 reads FQNEAQ (reference sequence). Losses at the gene ends were 5 bases for V and 4 bases for J; bases not matched to a gene: 13. This CDR3 comprises 17 residues. The DNA for the CDR3 is TGTGCCAGCAGCCCAGGGCCCTATAGCGGGAGTGCAGATACGCAGTATTTT. This encodes CASSPGPYSGSADTQYF. Filled out from reference TRBV7-9 and TRBJ2-3, the complete variable domain reads DTGVSQNPRHKITKRGQNVTFRCDPISEHNRLYWYRQTLGQGPEFLTYFQNEAQLEKSRLLSDRFSAERPKGSFSTLEIQRTEQGDSAMYLCASSPGPYSGSADTQYFGPGTRLTVL.

This clonotype has a count of ten or more. This chain uses TRBV3-1 with TRBJ1-5, with D possibly being TRBD1 (5 bases). The V and J ends lost 3 bases and 1 base respectively, with 13 bases between them. CDR3 length: 16 residues. Germline CDR1 is LGHDT and CDR2 is YNNKEL (reference sequence). DNA for the CDR3: TGTGCCAGCAGCCAGGGGCGAGGGATCAGCAATCAGCCCCAGCATTTT. This encodes CASSQGRGISNQPQHF.

The chain has TRBV24-1 and TRBJ2-3; 8 bases are shared with TRBD2. V shed 4 bases, J shed 4 bases, and the junction held 15 bases outside the gene matches. This CDR3 is built from 18 residues. Germline values: CDR1 KGHDR, CDR2 SFDVKD. CDR3 sequence reads: CATSDPQGGTGGPDTQYF. CDR3 coding DNA: TGTGCCACCAGTGACCCCCAGGGTGGTACGGGGGGGCCAGATACGCAGTATTTT.